This T cell receptor beta chain was captured by sequencing in a study of T cell responses to AZD1222 COVID-19 vaccine. Overall study: It was second doses at about 4 or about 12 weeks that were pooled. Study observations and caveats: There were repertoire samples only from the period after the peak T cell response.

The V and J ends lost 2 bases and 5 bases, in that order; junction bases with no gene match: 1. The CDR3 has 15 amino acids. Germline CDR1 is SGHTA and CDR2 is FQGTGA. The table came from immunoSEQ multiplex PCR; TCRdb's copy has only in-frame clones and leaves some out. In the table there are some 90,000 clones, about 88% of which are singletons. In this sample, this clone turned up once. Its antigen is undetermined. The chain is built from TRBV7-3 and TRBJ2-1, with 12 nucleotides matching TRBD1. This TCR was recovered from an adult in good health. Sequencing used peripheral blood, obtained on day 0 of AZD1222 vaccination. CDR3 residues: CASSLGTGGHNEQFF. The CDR3 region has the DNA TGTGCCAGCAGCTTAGGGACAGGGGGCCACAATGAGCAGTTCTTC.